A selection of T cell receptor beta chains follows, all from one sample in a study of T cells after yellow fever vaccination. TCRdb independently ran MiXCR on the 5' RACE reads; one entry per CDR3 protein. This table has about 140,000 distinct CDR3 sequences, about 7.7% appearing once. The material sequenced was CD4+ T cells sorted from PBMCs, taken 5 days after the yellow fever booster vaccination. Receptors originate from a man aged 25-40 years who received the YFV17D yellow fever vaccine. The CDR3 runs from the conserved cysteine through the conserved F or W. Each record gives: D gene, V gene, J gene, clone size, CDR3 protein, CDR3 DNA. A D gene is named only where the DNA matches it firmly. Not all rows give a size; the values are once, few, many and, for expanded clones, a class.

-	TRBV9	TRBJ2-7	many	CASSVGPWGDEQYF	TGTGCCAGCAGCGTAGGACCTTGGGGCGACGAGCAGTACTTC
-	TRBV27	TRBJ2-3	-	CASSSVYRASDTQYF	TGTGCCAGCAGTTCCGTATACAGGGCTTCAGATACGCAGTATTTT
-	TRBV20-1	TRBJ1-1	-	CSAFTGLPGQNTEAFF	TGCAGTGCTTTCACTGGATTACCGGGACAGAACACTGAAGCTTTCTTT
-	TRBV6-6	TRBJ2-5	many	CASSYGPGQTQYF	TGTGCCAGCAGTTACGGACCGGGGCAGACCCAGTACTTC
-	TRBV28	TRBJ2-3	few	CASTYSSTDTQYF	TGTGCCAGCACATACTCTAGCACAGATACGCAGTATTTT
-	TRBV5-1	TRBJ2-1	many	CASSLVRGSGNEQFF	TGCGCCAGCAGCTTGGTACGGGGCTCGGGCAATGAGCAGTTCTTC
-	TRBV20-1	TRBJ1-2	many	CQPGQNYGYTF	TGCCAACCGGGGCAGAACTATGGCTACACCTTC
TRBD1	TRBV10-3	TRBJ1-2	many	CAISEGQGTNYGYTF	TGTGCCATCAGTGAGGGACAGGGGACTAACTATGGCTACACCTTC
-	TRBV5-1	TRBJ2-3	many	CASSGGEVTDTQYF	TGCGCCAGCAGCGGCGGGGAAGTCACAGATACGCAGTATTTT
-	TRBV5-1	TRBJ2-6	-	CASMGISHSGANVLTF	TGCGCCAGCATGGGGATTTCCCACTCTGGGGCCAACGTCCTGACTTTC
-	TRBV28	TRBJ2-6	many	CASSLVSGANVLTF	TGTGCCAGCAGTTTAGTCTCTGGGGCCAACGTCCTGACTTTC
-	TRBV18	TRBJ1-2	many	CASSPPPSRTEARHTF	TGTGCCAGCTCACCACCCCCCAGCCGGACAGAGGCCCGACACACCTTC
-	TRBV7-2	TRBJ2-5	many	CASSLMGNQETQYF	TGTGCCAGCAGCTTAATGGGCAACCAAGAGACCCAGTACTTC
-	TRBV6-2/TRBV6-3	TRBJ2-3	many	CASRTGPSTDTQYF	TGTGCCAGCAGAACCGGACCTAGCACAGATACGCAGTATTTT
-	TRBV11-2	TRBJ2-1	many	CASSSPTVMLGVEQFF	TGTGCCAGCAGCTCCCCAACGGTGATGCTGGGCGTTGAGCAGTTCTTC
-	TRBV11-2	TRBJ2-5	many	CASSFSGQETQYF	TGTGCCAGCAGCTTTAGCGGCCAAGAGACCCAGTACTTC